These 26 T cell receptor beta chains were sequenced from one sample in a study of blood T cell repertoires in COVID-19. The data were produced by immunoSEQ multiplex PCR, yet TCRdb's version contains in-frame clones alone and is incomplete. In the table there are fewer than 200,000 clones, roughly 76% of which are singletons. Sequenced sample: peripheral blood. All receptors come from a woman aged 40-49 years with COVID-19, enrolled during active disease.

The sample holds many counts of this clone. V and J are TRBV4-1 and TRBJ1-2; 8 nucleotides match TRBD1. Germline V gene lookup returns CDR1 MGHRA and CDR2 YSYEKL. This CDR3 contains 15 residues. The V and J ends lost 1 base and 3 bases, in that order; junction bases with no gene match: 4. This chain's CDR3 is CASSQAQGVDYGYTF. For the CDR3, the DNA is TGCGCCAGCAGCCAAGCACAGGGGGTAGACTATGGCTACACCTTC.

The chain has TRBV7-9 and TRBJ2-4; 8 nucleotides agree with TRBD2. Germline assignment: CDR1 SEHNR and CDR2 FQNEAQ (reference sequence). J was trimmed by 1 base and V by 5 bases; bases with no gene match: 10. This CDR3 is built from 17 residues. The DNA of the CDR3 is TGTGCCAGCAGCCCCCATAGCGGGATTTATGCCAAAAACATTCAGTACTTC. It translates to CASSPHSGIYAKNIQYF.

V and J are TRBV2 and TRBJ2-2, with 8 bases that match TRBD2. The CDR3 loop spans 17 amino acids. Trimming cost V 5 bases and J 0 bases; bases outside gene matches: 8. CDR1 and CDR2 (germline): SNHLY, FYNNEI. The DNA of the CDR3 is TGTGCCAGCAGTCCAGTGGTAGCGGGACCGAACACCGGGGAGCTGTTTTTT. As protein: CASSPVVAGPNTGELFF.

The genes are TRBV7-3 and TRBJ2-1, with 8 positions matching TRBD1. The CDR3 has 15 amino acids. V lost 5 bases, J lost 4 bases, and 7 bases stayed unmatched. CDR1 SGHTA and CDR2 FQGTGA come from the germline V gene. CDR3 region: CASSVSGGWYNEQFF. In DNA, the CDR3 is TGTGCCAGCAGCGTCTCAGGGGGCTGGTACAATGAGCAGTTCTTC. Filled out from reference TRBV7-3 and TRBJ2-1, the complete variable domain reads GAGVSQTPSNKVTEKGKYVELRCDPISGHTALYWYRQSLGQGPEFLIYFQGTGAADDSGLPNDRFFAVRPEGSVSTLKIQRTERGDSAVYLCASSVSGGWYNEQFFGPGTRLTVL.

The CDR3 here is CASSQGDRINSPLHF. In DNA form, the CDR3 reads TGTGCCAGCAGCCAAGGTGACAGGATTAATTCACCCCTCCACTTT. The chain employs TRBV3-1 (or the pseudogene TRBV3-2) and TRBJ1-6, with D tentatively TRBD1 (6 bases). Germline V gene data show CDR1 as LGHDT and CDR2 as YNNKEL (reference sequence). Deletions cut 1 base from V and 6 bases from J, with 10 bases between. CDR3 size: 15 residues.

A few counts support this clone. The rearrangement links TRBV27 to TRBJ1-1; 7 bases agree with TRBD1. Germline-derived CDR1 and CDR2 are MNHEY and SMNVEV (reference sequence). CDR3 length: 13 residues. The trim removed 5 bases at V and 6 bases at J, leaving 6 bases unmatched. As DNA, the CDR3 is TGTGCCAGCAGTCTTAGACAGGGCGCTGAAGCTTTCTTT. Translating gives CASSLRQGAEAFF.

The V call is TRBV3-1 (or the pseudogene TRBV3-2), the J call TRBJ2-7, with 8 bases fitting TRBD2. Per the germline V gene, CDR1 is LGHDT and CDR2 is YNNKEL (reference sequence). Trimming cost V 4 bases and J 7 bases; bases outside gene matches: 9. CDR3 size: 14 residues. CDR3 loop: CASSLTASGGEQYF. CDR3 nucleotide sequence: TGTGCCAGCAGCCTCACGGCGAGCGGGGGTGAGCAGTACTTC.

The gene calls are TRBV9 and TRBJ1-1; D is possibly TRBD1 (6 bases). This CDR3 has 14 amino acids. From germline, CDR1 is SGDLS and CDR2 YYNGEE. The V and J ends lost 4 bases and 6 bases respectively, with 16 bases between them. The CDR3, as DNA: TGTGCCAGCAGCATAACAGGGATTGGGGCTGAAGCTTTCTTT. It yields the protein CASSITGIGAEAFF.

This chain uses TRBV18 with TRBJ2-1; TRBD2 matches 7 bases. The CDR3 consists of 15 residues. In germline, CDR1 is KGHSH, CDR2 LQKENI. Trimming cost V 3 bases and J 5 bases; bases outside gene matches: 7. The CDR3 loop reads CASSPGGLSNNEQFF. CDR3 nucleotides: TGTGCCAGCTCACCGGGAGGGCTTAGTAACAATGAGCAGTTCTTC.

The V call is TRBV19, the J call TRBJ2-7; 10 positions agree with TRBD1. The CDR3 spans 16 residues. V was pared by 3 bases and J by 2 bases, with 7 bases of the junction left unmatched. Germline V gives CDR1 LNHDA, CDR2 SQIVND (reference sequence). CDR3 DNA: TGTGCCAGTAGTATGGCGCCGGGACAGGGGACCTACGAGCAGTACTTC. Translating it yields CASSMAPGQGTYEQYF.

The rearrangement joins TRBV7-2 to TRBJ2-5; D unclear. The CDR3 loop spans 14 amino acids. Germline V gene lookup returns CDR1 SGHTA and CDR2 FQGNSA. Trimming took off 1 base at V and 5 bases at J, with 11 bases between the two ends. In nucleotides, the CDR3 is TGTGCCAGCAGCTTAGTTCCCCCCGCGGAGACCCAGTACTTC. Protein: CASSLVPPAETQYF. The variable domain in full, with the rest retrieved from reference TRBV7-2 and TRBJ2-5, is GAGVSQSPSNKVTEKGKDVELRCDPISGHTALYWYRQSLGQGLEFLIYFQGNSAPDKSGLPSDRFSAERTGGSVSTLTIQRTQQEDSAVYLCASSLVPPAETQYFGPGTRLLVL.

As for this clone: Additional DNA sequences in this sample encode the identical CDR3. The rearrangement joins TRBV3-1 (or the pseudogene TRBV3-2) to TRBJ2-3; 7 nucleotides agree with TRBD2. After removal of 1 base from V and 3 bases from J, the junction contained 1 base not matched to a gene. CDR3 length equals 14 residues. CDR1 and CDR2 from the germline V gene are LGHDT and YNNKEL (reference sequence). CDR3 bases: TGTGCCAGCAGCCAAGGCGGGAGTACAGATACGCAGTATTTT. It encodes CASSQGGSTDTQYF.

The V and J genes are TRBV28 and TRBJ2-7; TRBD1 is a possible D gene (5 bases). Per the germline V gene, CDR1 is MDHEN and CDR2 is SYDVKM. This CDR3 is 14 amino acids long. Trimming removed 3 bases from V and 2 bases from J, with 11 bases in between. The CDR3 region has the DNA TGTGCCAGCAGTTTGACAGATAGAACCTACGAGCAGTACTTC. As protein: CASSLTDRTYEQYF.

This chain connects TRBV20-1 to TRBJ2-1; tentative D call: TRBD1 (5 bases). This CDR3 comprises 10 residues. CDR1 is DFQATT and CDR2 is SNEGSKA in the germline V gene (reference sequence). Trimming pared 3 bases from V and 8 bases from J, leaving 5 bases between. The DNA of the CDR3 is TGCAGTGCTAGGACAGATGAGCAGTTCTTC. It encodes CSARTDEQFF.

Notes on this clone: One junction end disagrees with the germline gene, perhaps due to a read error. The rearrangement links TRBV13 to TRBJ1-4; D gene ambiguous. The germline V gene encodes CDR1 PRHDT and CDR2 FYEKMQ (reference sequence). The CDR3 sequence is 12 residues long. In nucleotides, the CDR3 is TGTGCCAGCAGCTTAGCTAATGAGAAACTGTTTTTT. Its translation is CASSLANEKLFF.

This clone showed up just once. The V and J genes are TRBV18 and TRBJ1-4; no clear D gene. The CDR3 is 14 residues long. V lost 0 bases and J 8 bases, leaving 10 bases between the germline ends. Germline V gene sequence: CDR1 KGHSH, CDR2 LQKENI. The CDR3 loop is CASSPPSQAEKLFF. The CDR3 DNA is TGTGCCAGCTCACCACCATCCCAGGCGGAAAAACTGTTTTTT.

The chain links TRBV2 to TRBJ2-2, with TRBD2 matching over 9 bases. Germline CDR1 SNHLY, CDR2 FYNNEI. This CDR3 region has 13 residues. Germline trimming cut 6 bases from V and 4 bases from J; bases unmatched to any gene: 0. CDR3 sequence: CASRAGGTGELFF. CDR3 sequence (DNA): TGTGCCAGCAGAGCGGGGGGCACCGGGGAGCTGTTTTTT. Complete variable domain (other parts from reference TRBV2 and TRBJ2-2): EPEVTQTPSHQVTQMGQEVILRCVPISNHLYFYWYRQILGQKVEFLVSFYNNEISEKSEIFDDQFSVERPDGSNFTLKIRSTKLEDSAMYFCASRAGGTGELFFGEGSRLTVL.

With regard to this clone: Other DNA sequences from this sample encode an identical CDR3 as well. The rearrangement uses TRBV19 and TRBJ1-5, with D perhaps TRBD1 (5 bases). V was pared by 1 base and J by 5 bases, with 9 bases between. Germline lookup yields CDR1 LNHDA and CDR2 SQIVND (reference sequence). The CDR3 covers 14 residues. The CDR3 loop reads CASSIGGGYQPQHF. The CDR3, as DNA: TGTGCCAGTAGTATAGGCGGGGGTTATCAGCCCCAGCATTTT.

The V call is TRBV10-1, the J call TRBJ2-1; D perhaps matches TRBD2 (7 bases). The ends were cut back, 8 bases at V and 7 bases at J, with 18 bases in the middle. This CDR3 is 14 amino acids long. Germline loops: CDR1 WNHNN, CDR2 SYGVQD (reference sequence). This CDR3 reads CASATGGPGNEQFF. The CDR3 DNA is TGCGCCAGCGCAACCGGGGGGCCAGGGAATGAGCAGTTCTTC.

The CDR3 sequence is CASSQGDFNEQFF. For the CDR3, the DNA is TGTGCCAGCAGCCAAGGGGACTTCAATGAGCAGTTCTTC. The chain carries TRBV3-1 (or the pseudogene TRBV3-2) and TRBJ2-1; TRBD2 is a possible D gene (6 bases). There are 13 residues in the CDR3. Trimming took off 1 base at V and 6 bases at J, with 7 bases between the two ends. Looked up from germline, CDR1 is LGHDT and CDR2 is YNNKEL (reference sequence).

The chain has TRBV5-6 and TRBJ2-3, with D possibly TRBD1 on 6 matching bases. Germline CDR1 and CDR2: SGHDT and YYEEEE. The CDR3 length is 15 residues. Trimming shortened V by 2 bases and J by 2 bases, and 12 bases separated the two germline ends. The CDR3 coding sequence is TGTGCCAGCAGCTTCCCGGACAGTTACACAGATACGCAGTATTTT. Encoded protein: CASSFPDSYTDTQYF.

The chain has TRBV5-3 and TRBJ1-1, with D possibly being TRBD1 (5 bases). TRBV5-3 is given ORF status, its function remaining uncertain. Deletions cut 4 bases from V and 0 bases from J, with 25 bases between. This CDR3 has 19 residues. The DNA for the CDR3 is TGTGCCAGAAGCGGGGCCCGCGCCAATCCCTTCAGAATGAACACTGAAGCTTTCTTT. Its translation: CARSGARANPFRMNTEAFF.

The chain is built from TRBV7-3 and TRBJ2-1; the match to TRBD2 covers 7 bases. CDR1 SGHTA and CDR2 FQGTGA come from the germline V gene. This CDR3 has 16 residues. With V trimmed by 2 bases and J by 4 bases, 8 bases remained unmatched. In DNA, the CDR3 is TGTGCCAGCAGCTTATCACCGAGCGGGGAGTACAATGAGCAGTTCTTC. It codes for CASSLSPSGEYNEQFF.

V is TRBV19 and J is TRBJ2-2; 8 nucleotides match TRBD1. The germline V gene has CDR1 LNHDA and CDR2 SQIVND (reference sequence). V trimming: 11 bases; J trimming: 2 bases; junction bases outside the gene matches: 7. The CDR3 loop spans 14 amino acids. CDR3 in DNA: TGTGCCGCTGACAGGGGTCTTAACACCGGGGAGCTGTTTTTT. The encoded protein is CAADRGLNTGELFF.

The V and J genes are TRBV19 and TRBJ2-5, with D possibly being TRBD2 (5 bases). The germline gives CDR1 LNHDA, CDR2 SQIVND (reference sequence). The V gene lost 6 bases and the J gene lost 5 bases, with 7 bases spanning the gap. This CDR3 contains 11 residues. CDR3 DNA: TGTGCCAGTAGGTGGAGGGAGACCCAGTACTTC. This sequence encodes CASRWRETQYF.

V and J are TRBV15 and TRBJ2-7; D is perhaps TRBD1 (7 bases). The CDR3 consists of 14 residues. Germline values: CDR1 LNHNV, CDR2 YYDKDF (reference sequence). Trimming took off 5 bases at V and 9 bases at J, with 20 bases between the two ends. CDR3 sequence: CATSPTGDWGGQYF. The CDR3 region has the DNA TGTGCCACCAGCCCCACAGGGGACTGGGGTGGGCAGTACTTC.